These T cell receptor beta chains were read from a single sample in a study of blood T cell repertoires in COVID-19. Repertoires were generated with immunoSEQ multiplex PCR, while TCRdb's copy carries only in-frame clones and drops some. The sample has approximately 280,000 clones; approximately 84% are singletons. What was sequenced was peripheral blood. All receptors derive from a human donor with COVID-19, enrolled during active disease. The donor label of this sample is uncertain. CDR3s leave out the opening cysteine and the closing phenylalanine or tryptophan. Fields, in order: D gene, V gene, CDR3 protein. D genes are given only for firm matches.

>NA|TRBV27
ASRPNGVREQY
>NA|TRBV18
ASSPLPQKNTEAF
>TRBD1|TRBV4-3
ASSQETGVRTEAF
>NA|TRBV19
ASRGGTEAGGYT
>TRBD2|TRBV5-1
ASSLVSSGSPYNEQF
>NA|TRBV2
ASSEASTGTYEQY
>NA|TRBV12-3/TRBV12-4
ASSLTGNTEAF
>NA|TRBV7-2
ASSLDPNPTEQY
>NA|TRBV28
ATFPRRGYGDTQY
>TRBD1|TRBV27
ASSSRPGQGLYEQY
>NA|TRBV29-1
SVEEAVQPETQY
>TRBD1|TRBV6-4
ASSATGQANTEAF
>TRBD2|TRBV9
ASSGRTGTSVETQY
>TRBD2|TRBV15
ATSRDPGGQNEQF
>TRBD2|TRBV9
ASSQASGGDTQY
>NA|TRBV7-2
ASSLDTTVETQY
>NA|TRBV20-1
SASLGAERSPRYEQY
>NA|TRBV28
ASSKPSLSYEQY
>NA|TRBV7-8
ASSLRASVGDTQY
>NA|TRBV28
ASKGLVQATQY
>NA|TRBV18
ASSPARGREAF
>NA|TRBV7-3
ASSQGSGAASTDTQY
>NA|TRBV27
ASSSGARYEQY
>TRBD2|TRBV7-2
ASSTLAGVYNEQF
>TRBD2|TRBV19
ASSIWGARASGSTDTQY
>NA|TRBV7-9
ASSSSFLETQY
>TRBD2|TRBV25-1
ASSESFGGRSSYEQY
>NA|TRBV18
ASSLPGLNYEQY
>NA|TRBV7-2
ASSSPMHRVTYNEQF
>TRBD2|TRBV6-1
ASSEAMERESSEQF
>TRBD1|TRBV19
ASSNPGQGSQPQH
>TRBD2|TRBV28
AIAGGTSPPQAYEQY
>NA|TRBV30
AWSGEGGRLNEKLF
>NA|TRBV6-1
ASSEAPDSNQPQH
>TRBD1|TRBV7-2
ASSSPTGSGNTIY
>TRBD2|TRBV4-1
ASSPVRETEQY
>NA|TRBV6-5
ASSYSRNLEEQF
>TRBD1|TRBV24-1
ATSEGQGSNQPQH
>TRBD1|TRBV30
AWSQGAYSNQPQH
>NA|TRBV19
ASSIPGGSGANVLT
>TRBD2|TRBV27
ASRSAGGPHNEQF
>NA|TRBV19
ASSIIGRGAGDTEAF
>NA|TRBV11-2
ASGLSATNEKLF
>NA|TRBV7-9
ASSSRVGTGELF
>NA|TRBV5-5
ASSLRGSANEKLF
>TRBD2|TRBV3-1/TRBV3-2
ASSQTSGSTDTQY
>NA|TRBV6-1
ASSEAGGLDGYT
>NA|TRBV6-1
ASSEDRDIYYNEQF